In its sample, the clone carrying this T cell receptor beta chain was seen a few times. Its antigen is not identified. A multiplex PCR was run with 60 Vbeta primers and 13 Jbeta primers. Profiled with immunoSEQ multiplex PCR; TCRdb holds only in-frame clones, not every one. The sample has around 150,000 clones; 66% are singletons. This record comes from a study of cytomegalovirus exposure and HLA in healthy donors. Whole-study findings and limits: V segments that were indistinguishable, TRBV6-2 and TRBV6-3 among them, were omitted from analysis. The authors judged a highly shared variant cluster likely a sequencing artifact.

The CDR3 is 15 amino acids. In germline, CDR1 is MNHEY, CDR2 SMNVEV (reference sequence). V was pared by 0 bases and J by 1 base, with 1 base of the junction left unmatched. Source material: PBMCs. J is TRBJ2-7 and V is TRBV27; 9 nucleotides agree with TRBD1. This receptor was taken from a human donor in good health. The DNA of the CDR3 is TGTGCCAGCAGTTTATCGGGGACAGGGTCCTACGAGCAGTACTTC. It encodes CASSLSGTGSYEQYF.